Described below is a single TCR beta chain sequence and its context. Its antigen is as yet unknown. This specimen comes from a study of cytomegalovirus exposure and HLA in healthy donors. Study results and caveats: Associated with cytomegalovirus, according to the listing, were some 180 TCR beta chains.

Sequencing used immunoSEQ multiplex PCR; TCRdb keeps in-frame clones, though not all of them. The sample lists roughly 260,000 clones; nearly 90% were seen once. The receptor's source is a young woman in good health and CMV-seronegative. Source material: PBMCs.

The CDR3 DNA reads as TGTGCCAGCAGCCAAGAAGCTAGCGGGACCGCTCTTGGGGCCAACGTCCTGACTTTC. Translated: CASSQEASGTALGANVLTF. V gene TRBV4-2 combines with J gene TRBJ2-6, with 9 bases fitting TRBD2. Unmatched junction bases numbered 9, after V lost 0 bases and J lost 3 bases. Germline lookup yields CDR1 LGHNA and CDR2 YNFKEQ. The CDR3 is 19 residues long.